One sample yielded the 14 T cell receptor beta chains listed below, sequenced in a study of shared clonotypes between healthy human individuals (dated by TCRdb to the early 2020s). Receptor amplification or capture employed the immunoSEQ multiplex PCR assay. Sourced from immuneACCESS, this table was stored by TCRdb with only in-frame sequences that have V and J called. A share of the clones is absent; for the studies checked, an unresolved V gene accounts for under half, and the remainder has no known explanation. The sample table shows about 590,000 clones, and just under 97% are seen once. Around 0.11% of the sample lies in the top ten. CD8 naive samples were CD45RO-negative cells positively selected for CCR7, giving a CD45RA+CCR7+ population that excluded TemRA cells. Material: naive CD8+ T cells sorted from blood. The cell subset or site label on this specimen signifies: CD45RA+CCR7+. The receptor source for this set is a woman in her twenties or thirties in good health.

The chain couples TRBV5-8 to TRBJ1-1; D unresolved. Germline V gene lookup returns CDR1 SGHTS and CDR2 YDEGEE. Trimming pared 6 bases from V and 3 bases from J, leaving 21 bases between. The CDR3 covers 16 residues. The CDR3 sequence: CASNPRRGRVDTEAFF. CDR3 DNA sequence: TGTGCCAGCAACCCAAGGCGAGGGCGAGTGGACACTGAAGCTTTCTTT.

DNA for the CDR3: TGCGCCAGCAGTGAGCATTCGGCCAGAATGAACACAGATACGCAGTATTTT. Translated: CASSEHSARMNTDTQYF. The chain uses TRBV10-2 and TRBJ2-3; D ambiguous. Trimming removed 2 bases at V and 2 bases at J, with 17 bases between. The length of the CDR3 is 17 residues. CDR1 and CDR2 from the germline V gene are WSHSY and SAAADI.

The chain uses TRBV27 and TRBJ2-3; 14 positions agree with TRBD2. Germline V gene sequence: CDR1 MNHEY, CDR2 SMNVEV (reference sequence). V lost 2 bases and J lost 6; bases outside the gene matches: 1. The CDR3 is made up of 15 amino acids. The CDR3 bases are TGTGCCAGCAGTTTAAGACTAGCGGGAGGGGATACGCAGTATTTT. The encoded protein is CASSLRLAGGDTQYF.

V usage is TRBV2 and J usage is TRBJ2-7, with 7 nucleotides matching TRBD2. Trimming at V came to 3 bases and at J to 1 base, leaving 3 bases not matched to a gene. Germline V CDR1 and CDR2: SNHLY, FYNNEI. The CDR3 loop spans 14 amino acids. The CDR3 coding sequence is TGTGCCAGCAGTGATCCAGCGGGGTCCTACGAGCAGTACTTC. It codes for CASSDPAGSYEQYF. Supplemented by reference TRBV2 and TRBJ2-7, the full variable domain reads EPEVTQTPSHQVTQMGQEVILRCVPISNHLYFYWYRQILGQKVEFLVSFYNNEISEKSEIFDDQFSVERPDGSNFTLKIRSTKLEDSAMYFCASSDPAGSYEQYFGPGTRLTVT.

The CDR3 here is CASSPLAGEVNEKLFF. The CDR3, as DNA: TGTGCCAGCAGCCCCCTCGCAGGGGAGGTTAATGAAAAACTGTTTTTT. The gene calls are TRBV7-9 and TRBJ1-4; the D gene is possibly TRBD1 (6 bases). The CDR3 extends over 16 amino acids. CDR1 SEHNR and CDR2 FQNEAQ come from the germline V gene (reference sequence). The ends were cut back, 5 bases at V and 4 bases at J, with 17 bases in the middle.

V and J are TRBV27 and TRBJ2-7; TRBD2 agrees at 11 bases. V shed 0 bases, J shed 5 bases, and the junction held 0 bases outside the gene matches. CDR1 is MNHEY and CDR2 is SMNVEV in the germline V gene (reference sequence). The CDR3 length is 14 residues. CDR3 sequence: CASSLSTSGNEQYF. The CDR3 DNA sequence: TGTGCCAGCAGTTTATCGACTAGCGGGAACGAGCAGTACTTC.

The rearrangement uses TRBV4-1 and TRBJ2-5; D might be TRBD2 (5 bases). V gave up 0 bases and J gave up 6 bases, with 14 bases separating them. The CDR3 length is 15 residues. Germline values: CDR1 MGHRA, CDR2 YSYEKL. This chain's CDR3 is CASSQDIGAAKTQYF. For the CDR3, the DNA is TGCGCCAGCAGCCAAGATATCGGAGCGGCGAAGACCCAGTACTTC.

The chain combines TRBV9 with TRBJ2-3, with 7 bases matching TRBD2. Unmatched junction bases numbered 13, after V lost 0 bases and J lost 0 bases. The CDR3 spans 19 residues. Germline V gene sequence: CDR1 SGDLS, CDR2 YYNGEE. CDR3 protein: CASSVDAVGLAASTDTQYF. The CDR3 DNA reads as TGTGCCAGCAGCGTAGATGCGGTTGGGCTAGCGGCTAGCACAGATACGCAGTATTTT.

The chain has TRBV29-1 and TRBJ1-1; D might be TRBD1 (6 bases). CDR3 length equals 9 residues. CDR1 and CDR2 (germline): SQVTM, ANQGSEA. V was shortened by 7 bases and J by 11 bases, with 11 bases between the two germline ends. This CDR3 is CSAGVGAFF. The CDR3 nucleotides are TGCAGCGCAGGGGTTGGCGCTTTCTTT.

In this sample, this clone turned up once. A junction end diverges from the germline sequence, so it may reflect a read error. V and J are TRBV19 and TRBJ1-1; TRBD1 agrees at 7 bases. CDR1 and CDR2 (germline): LNHDA, SQIVND (reference sequence). The CDR3 covers 15 residues. As DNA, the CDR3 is TGTGCCAGTAGTACATGGACAGGTCCTAACAGTGAAGCTTTCTTT. Encoded protein: CASSTWTGPNSEAFF.

V and J are TRBV11-2 and TRBJ2-1; 11 bases map to TRBD2. Germline V gene data show CDR1 as SGHAT and CDR2 as FQNNGV. The CDR3 consists of 15 residues. J lost 7 bases, V lost 1 base, and 3 bases had no gene match. Here the CDR3 DNA reads TGTGCCAGCAGCTTAGGTCCTAGCGGGAGGAATGAGCAGTTCTTC. This gives the protein CASSLGPSGRNEQFF.

V and J are TRBV6-6 and TRBJ2-7, with 9 bases aligning to TRBD1. J was trimmed by 5 bases and V by 5 bases; bases with no gene match: 4. Per the germline V gene, CDR1 is MNHNY and CDR2 is SVGAGI (reference sequence). The CDR3 is 13 amino acids. CDR3 coding DNA: TGTGCCAGCAGTACACAGGGGGCGGACGAGCAGTACTTC. It yields the protein CASSTQGADEQYF.

This chain connects TRBV4-1 to TRBJ2-7; 8 nucleotides match TRBD2. With V trimmed by 1 base and J by 2 bases, 4 bases remained unmatched. The CDR3 contains 15 residues. Germline CDR1 reads MGHRA; CDR2 reads YSYEKL. The CDR3 loop is CASSQGGGTAYEQYF. In nucleotides, the CDR3 is TGCGCCAGCAGCCAAGGCGGGGGGACTGCCTACGAGCAGTACTTC.

The chain couples TRBV2 to TRBJ2-1, with 9 positions matching TRBD1. The CDR3 spans 15 residues. The germline CDR1 and CDR2 sequences are SNHLY and FYNNEI. J was trimmed by 6 bases and V by 3 bases; bases with no gene match: 6. The CDR3 reads CASSDPGQGRNEQFF. In nucleotides, the CDR3 is TGTGCCAGCAGTGACCCAGGACAGGGGCGCAATGAGCAGTTCTTC.